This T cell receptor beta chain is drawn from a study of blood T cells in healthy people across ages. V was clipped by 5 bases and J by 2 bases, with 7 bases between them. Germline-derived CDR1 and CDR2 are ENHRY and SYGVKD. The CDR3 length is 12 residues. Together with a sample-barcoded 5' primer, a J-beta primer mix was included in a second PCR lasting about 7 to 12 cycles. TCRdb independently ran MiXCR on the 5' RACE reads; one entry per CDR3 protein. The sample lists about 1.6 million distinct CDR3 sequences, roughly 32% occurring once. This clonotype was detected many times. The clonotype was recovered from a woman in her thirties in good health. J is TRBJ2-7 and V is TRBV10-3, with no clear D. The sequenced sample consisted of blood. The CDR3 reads CAISHSTYEQYF. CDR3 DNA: TGTGCCATCAGTCACAGTACCTACGAGCAGTACTTC.